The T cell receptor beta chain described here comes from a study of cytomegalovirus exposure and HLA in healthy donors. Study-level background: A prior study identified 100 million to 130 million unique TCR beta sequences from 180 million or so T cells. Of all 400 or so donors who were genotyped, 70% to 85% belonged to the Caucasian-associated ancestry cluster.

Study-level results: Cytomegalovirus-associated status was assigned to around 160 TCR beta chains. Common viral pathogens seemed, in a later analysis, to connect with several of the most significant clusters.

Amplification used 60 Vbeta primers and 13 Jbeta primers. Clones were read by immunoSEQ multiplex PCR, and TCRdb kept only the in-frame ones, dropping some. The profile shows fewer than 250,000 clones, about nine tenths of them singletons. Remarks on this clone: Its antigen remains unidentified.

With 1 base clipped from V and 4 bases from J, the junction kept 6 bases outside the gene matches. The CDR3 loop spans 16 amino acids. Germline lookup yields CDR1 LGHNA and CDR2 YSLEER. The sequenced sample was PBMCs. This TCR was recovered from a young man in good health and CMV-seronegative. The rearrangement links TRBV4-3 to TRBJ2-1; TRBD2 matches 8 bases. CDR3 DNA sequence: TGCGCCAGCAGCCAAGGAGGCGGGGGGAGGTACAATGAGCAGTTCTTC. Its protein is CASSQGGGGRYNEQFF.